This T cell receptor beta chain was captured in a study of OX40 agonist ivuxolimab in advanced cancers. The wider study: Intravenous ivuxolimab at 0.01 to 10 mg/kg was given to patients every 2 weeks. General study findings and limits: The expanded peripheral T cells' antigen specificity was not determined. At 0.1 to 3.0 mg/kg and by week 6, clonal expansion occurred in CD4+ and CD8+ blood T cells.

A remark on this clone: Its specificity is not known.

The protocol was immunoSEQ multiplex PCR, while the TCRdb copy is restricted to in-frame clones and leaves out a portion. Of about 58,000 clones listed, approximately 91% are singletons. V was pared by 2 bases and J by 1 base, with 20 bases between. The CDR3 runs to 19 residues. Germline V gene lookup returns CDR1 MNHNS and CDR2 SASEGT. The receptor's source is an adult with an advanced solid tumor such as melanoma, head and neck, liver or kidney cancer. Sequenced here: CD4+ or CD8+ T cells sorted from blood, sampled in a trial of the OX40 agonist ivuxolimab. This chain joins TRBV6-1 and TRBJ2-2; perhaps TRBD1 as D (5 bases). The CDR3 spells CASSENMWGPTGNTGELFF. The CDR3 DNA is TGTGCCAGCAGTGAAAATATGTGGGGCCCTACAGGGAACACCGGGGAGCTGTTTTTT.